This T cell receptor beta chain was sequenced in a study of metastatic and nonmetastatic thyroid tumors (dated by TCRdb to between 2020 and 2021). With respect to the entire study: Repertoires were compared across peripheral blood and tumor or nodule tissue samples from malignant and benign thyroid patients. Overall results and qualifications from the work: TCR beta diversity was reported as significantly higher in malignant tumors than in benign nodules, in both blood and tumor samples.

Of note for this clone: Its antigen remains unidentified. Base qualities are not provided; no much larger clone lies one nucleotide away.

The library was made by PCR. This sample was sequenced with an Illumina HiSeq 4000. High-throughput sequencing was used to profile the CDR3 region of the TCR beta-chain in every patient. In the paper's pipeline: CDR3 differences across clinicopathological groups were used to build a classifier for discriminating distant-metastatic papillary thyroid cancer patients. Repertoire diversity was assessed with the Shannon index, and tumor-blood repertoire similarity with the Morisita-Horn index. TCRdb reworked the public reads: Q25 trimming with fastp, MiXCR clone assembly, productive beta chains retained. The V and J calls come from TCRdb's annotation, not from the publication. Here the sample has fewer than 20,000 clones; approximately 28% occur a single time. The ten biggest clones cover roughly 24% of the sample. No patient had received any treatment before thyroid surgery. Using T-cell receptor beta sequencing, the researchers looked back retrospectively at clinical samples from patients, gathered between about 2012 and 2018.

The germline V gene encodes CDR1 LGHNA and CDR2 YNFKEQ. CDR3 length: 13 amino acids, cysteine to phenylalanine. Only the CDR3 DNA stays, 39 bases, in frame from base 1. V drops 5 bases and J drops 2 bases, leaving 9 bases in between. The receptor was isolated from a male donor with papillary thyroid cancer or a benign thyroid nodule (not recorded which). Some clones in this sample may be carry-over from other donors' samples. The specimen was tumor tissue. The chain joins TRBV4-2 to TRBJ1-2; a tentative D call is TRBD1 (5 bases match). The nucleotide sequence reads TGTGCCAGCAGCTTTGGGGCGAACTATGGCTACACCTTC. The translation is CASSFGANYGYTF.